This entry lists 26 T cell receptor beta chains sequenced from one sample in a study of Ad26.COV2.S vaccination and SARS-CoV-2 variants. Sequenced by immunoSEQ multiplex PCR; TCRdb stores in-frame clones only, minus some. The table includes just under 250,000 clones, approximately 88% detected once. Treatment indicated: around 19 received Ad26.COV2.S at low or high dose, single or two shots; 5 received placebo; per-sample allocation not given. The study sampled participants on day 63 after the first vaccine or placebo injection. Source: peripheral blood, taken in a trial of Ad26.COV2.S vaccine versus placebo. The receptor set was obtained from a person between 18 and 60 years old who received the Ad26.COV2.S COVID-19 vaccine or a placebo.

The rearrangement links TRBV29-1 to TRBJ2-3, with 12 nucleotides matching TRBD1. CDR1 SQVTM and CDR2 ANQGSEA come from the germline V gene. The CDR3 is made up of 14 amino acids. V lost 8 bases to trimming and J lost 5 bases; unmatched junction nucleotides: 8. The CDR3 nucleotides read TGCAGCTCCACCGGGACAGGGGGCGAAGATACGCAGTATTTT. Amino acids: CSSTGTGGEDTQYF.

This rearrangement joins TRBV28 to TRBJ1-5; possibly TRBD1 for D (5 bases). The CDR3 totals 18 residues. The germline gives CDR1 MDHEN, CDR2 SYDVKM. Trimming pared 3 bases from V and 0 bases from J, leaving 18 bases between. For the CDR3, the DNA is TGTGCCAGCAGTTTTGAGTTGGGCGGACACTATAGCAATCAGCCCCAGCATTTT. Its translation: CASSFELGGHYSNQPQHF. The full variable domain, completed using reference TRBV28 and TRBJ1-5, is DVKVTQSSRYLVKRTGEKVFLECVQDMDHENMFWYRQDPGLGLRLIYFSYDVKMKEKGDIPEGYSVSREKKERFSLILESASTNQTSMYLCASSFELGGHYSNQPQHFGDGTRLSIL.

This chain connects TRBV7-3 to TRBJ2-1; 9 nucleotides agree with TRBD1. This CDR3 contains 13 residues. CDR1 is SGHTA and CDR2 is FQGTGA in the germline V gene. V dropped 5 bases and J dropped 10; count of bases not matched to a gene: 6. The CDR3 region is CASSPGQGQEQFF. In nucleotides, the CDR3 is TGTGCCAGCAGCCCGGGACAGGGACAAGAGCAGTTCTTC.

The gene calls are TRBV28 and TRBJ1-2; TRBD1 aligns across 10 bases. V lost 7 bases to trimming and J lost 0 bases; unmatched junction nucleotides: 11. The germline V gene has CDR1 MDHEN and CDR2 SYDVKM. The CDR3 loop spans 17 amino acids. CDR3 coding DNA: TGTGCCAGCACCGGACAGGGGGTCCATAGCGCTAACTATGGCTACACCTTC. Protein sequence: CASTGQGVHSANYGYTF.

This CDR3 is CASRGTYGYTF. CDR3 coding DNA: TGTGCCAGTAGGGGGACGTATGGCTACACCTTC. The chain couples TRBV19 to TRBJ1-2; D may be TRBD1 (5 bases). The CDR3 loop spans 11 amino acids. Trimming removed 6 bases from V and 5 bases from J, with 7 bases in between. CDR1 is LNHDA, CDR2 SQIVND, per germline (reference sequence).

The chain employs TRBV5-1 and TRBJ2-1; TRBD2 matches 7 bases. With 1 base clipped from V and 3 bases from J, the junction kept 4 bases outside the gene matches. The CDR3 sequence is 15 residues long. From germline, CDR1 is SGHRS and CDR2 YFSETQ. The CDR3 sequence: CASSLPGGIYNEQFF. The CDR3 region has the DNA TGCGCCAGCAGCTTGCCGGGGGGAATCTACAATGAGCAGTTCTTC.

The chain joins TRBV5-4 to TRBJ1-2, with a weak D call TRBD1 (5 bases). CDR3 size: 14 residues. Trimming removed 4 bases at V and 8 bases at J, with 18 bases between. CDR1 is SGHNT and CDR2 is YYREEE in the germline V gene (reference sequence). The CDR3 DNA reads TGTGCCAGCAGCGGTCCTGGGGGGTCGATGGGCTACACCTTC. Amino acids: CASSGPGGSMGYTF. Supplemented by reference TRBV5-4 and TRBJ1-2, the full variable domain reads ETGVTQSPTHLIKTRGQQVTLRCSSQSGHNTVSWYQQALGQGPQFIFQYYREEENGRGNFPPRFSGLQFPNYSSELNVNALELDDSALYLCASSGPGGSMGYTFGSGTRLTVV.

The J gene is TRBJ2-1, the V gene TRBV18, with 10 bases that match TRBD1. V shed 3 bases, J shed 7 bases, and the junction held 18 bases outside the gene matches. CDR1 KGHSH and CDR2 LQKENI come from the germline V gene. The CDR3 spans 19 residues. CDR3 sequence reads: CASSPRDRGALANGNEQFF. Here the CDR3 DNA reads TGTGCCAGCTCACCCCGGGACAGGGGTGCGCTAGCAAATGGGAATGAGCAGTTCTTC.

The CDR3 spells CASRLDRANYGYTF. The CDR3 DNA is TGTGCCAGCAGATTAGACAGAGCTAACTATGGCTACACCTTC. This chain uses TRBV6-5 with TRBJ1-2; D is perhaps TRBD1 (5 bases). Germline V gene data show CDR1 as MNHEY and CDR2 as SVGAGI. This CDR3 contains 14 residues. The V end was cut by 6 bases, the J end by 0 bases, with 11 bases between.

The chain has TRBV4-3 and TRBJ1-1; TRBD1 agrees at 7 bases. V lost 0 bases and J lost 3; bases outside the gene matches: 4. The germline V gene encodes CDR1 LGHNA and CDR2 YSLEER. The CDR3 length is 15 residues. This CDR3 reads CASSQDDRVHTEAFF. Written as DNA, the CDR3 is TGCGCCAGCAGCCAAGATGACAGGGTGCACACTGAAGCTTTCTTT.

J is TRBJ1-1 and V is TRBV5-1; D gene ambiguous. Trimming removed 1 base from V and 1 base from J, with 11 bases in between. This CDR3 region has 15 residues. From germline, CDR1 is SGHRS and CDR2 YFSETQ. The CDR3 DNA reads as TGCGCCAGCAGCTTGTTTGGGGAGGGGAACACTGAAGCTTTCTTT. Encoded protein: CASSLFGEGNTEAFF. The whole variable domain, remainder taken from reference TRBV5-1 and TRBJ1-1, is KAGVTQTPRYLIKTRGQQVTLSCSPISGHRSVSWYQQTPGQGLQFLFEYFSETQRNKGNFPGRFSGRQFSNSRSEMNVSTLELGDSALYLCASSLFGEGNTEAFFGQGTRLTVV.

This sequence joins TRBV7-2 and TRBJ2-1, with 8 bases matching TRBD2. CDR1 is SGHTA and CDR2 is FQGNSA in the germline V gene. The CDR3 runs 15 residues. The V gene end was trimmed by 4 bases and the J gene end by 7 bases; junction bases not matched to a gene: 9. CDR3 amino acids: CASSSDGTSKNEQFF. Written as DNA, the CDR3 is TGTGCCAGCAGCTCTGATGGGACTAGTAAAAATGAGCAGTTCTTC.

This chain joins TRBV2 and TRBJ2-4; 10 nucleotides align to TRBD2. The CDR3 is 16 residues long. Unmatched junction bases numbered 2, after V lost 3 bases and J lost 0 bases. CDR1 and CDR2 (germline): SNHLY, FYNNEI. The CDR3 nucleotides read TGTGCCAGCAGTGAGGAGCGGGGGGGAGCCAAAAACATTCAGTACTTC. It is translated as CASSEERGGAKNIQYF.

J is TRBJ2-7 and V is TRBV12-3 or TRBV12-4; no definite D call. Trimming removed 3 bases from V and 3 bases from J, with 6 bases in between. The CDR3 is 12 residues long. The CDR3 protein is CASSFPHYEQYF. CDR3 DNA sequence: TGTGCCAGCAGTTTCCCCCACTACGAGCAGTACTTC.

This chain links TRBV27 with TRBJ2-7; TRBD1 is a possible D gene (5 bases). The CDR3 extends over 13 amino acids. Trimming stripped 4 bases from V and 4 bases from J, with 11 bases between. Germline V gene data show CDR1 as MNHEY and CDR2 as SMNVEV (reference sequence). In nucleotides, the CDR3 is TGTGCCAGCAGTTCGACAGCTTGGTACGAGCAGTACTTC. Amino acid sequence: CASSSTAWYEQYF.

This chain links TRBV18 with TRBJ2-5; D possibly corresponds to TRBD2 (7 bases). Germline CDR1 is KGHSH and CDR2 is LQKENI. The CDR3 consists of 14 residues. Trimming cost V 6 bases and J 2 bases, with 13 bases left between them. CDR3 amino acids: CASSRGGTQETQYF. In nucleotides, the CDR3 is TGTGCCAGCTCTAGGGGAGGGACACAAGAGACCCAGTACTTC.

The J gene is TRBJ1-5, the V gene TRBV12-3 or TRBV12-4; the D is unclear. The CDR3 has 13 residues. V lost 3 bases and J 6 bases, leaving 9 bases between the germline ends. CDR3 sequence (DNA): TGTGCCAGCAGTTTCGGTGATTTTCAGCCCCAGCATTTT. It is translated as CASSFGDFQPQHF.

The chain links TRBV6-2 or TRBV6-3 to TRBJ1-1, with D possibly matching TRBD1 (5 bases). Germline CDR1 and CDR2: MNHEY and SVGEGT. This CDR3 is 12 amino acids long. V was pared by 6 bases and J by 7 bases, with 12 bases between. The CDR3 is CASSRQWGEAFF. The CDR3 coding sequence is TGTGCCAGCAGCCGACAGTGGGGTGAAGCTTTCTTT.

The genes are TRBV6-5 and TRBJ2-5; 8 bases map to TRBD2. Looked up from germline, CDR1 is MNHEY and CDR2 is SVGAGI. The CDR3 consists of 14 residues. The ends lost 8 bases at V and 5 bases at J; junction bases unmatched: 10. The CDR3 DNA reads as TGTGCCAGCGAGCGGGGGCAGGGGTCGGAGACCCAGTACTTC. Translating it yields CASERGQGSETQYF.

The chain links TRBV7-2 to TRBJ2-3; D unclear. The CDR3 runs to 13 residues. CDR1 is SGHTA, CDR2 FQGNSA, per germline. V gave up 1 base and J gave up 4 bases, with 6 bases separating them. The CDR3 loop is CASSLGYPDTQYF. DNA of the CDR3: TGTGCCAGCAGCTTAGGGTATCCAGATACGCAGTATTTT.

The chain recombines TRBV12-3 or TRBV12-4 with TRBJ1-2; D remains unclear. V shed 7 bases and J shed 4 bases, with 13 bases lying between them. This CDR3 is built from 13 residues. The CDR3 spells CASTKRTGYGYTF. CDR3 bases: TGTGCCAGCACCAAAAGGACGGGCTATGGCTACACCTTC.

The J gene is TRBJ2-2, the V gene TRBV6-5; D not certain. V was shortened by 2 bases and J by 4 bases, with 2 bases between the two germline ends. This CDR3 spans 12 amino acids. In germline, CDR1 is MNHEY, CDR2 SVGAGI. The CDR3 DNA is TGTGCCAGCAGTTACCTCACCGGGGAGCTGTTTTTT. Its translation: CASSYLTGELFF.

The chain recombines TRBV4-3 with TRBJ1-2; the match to TRBD1 covers 9 bases. V lost 4 bases to trimming and J lost 4 bases; unmatched junction nucleotides: 10. Per germline, CDR1 LGHNA and CDR2 YSLEER. This CDR3 region has 16 residues. The CDR3 loop is CASSRGQGSLLYGYTF. The CDR3 region has the DNA TGCGCCAGCAGCCGGGGACAGGGATCGCTTCTCTATGGCTACACCTTC.

This clone has just a few counts. The chain is built from TRBV10-3 and TRBJ1-5; D is undetermined. V dropped 11 bases and J dropped 7 bases, with 18 bases sitting between them. The CDR3 loop spans 13 amino acids. CDR1 is ENHRY, CDR2 SYGVKD, per germline. The CDR3 DNA follows: TGTGCCTCCTCCCACGATGGGGAACAGCCCCAGCATTTT. As protein: CASSHDGEQPQHF.

This rearrangement joins TRBV13 to TRBJ2-2; D ambiguous. The ends were cut back, 2 bases at V and 0 bases at J, with 7 bases in the middle. The length of the CDR3 is 15 residues. Germline V gene data show CDR1 as PRHDT and CDR2 as FYEKMQ (reference sequence). The CDR3 here is CASSLSWTNTGELFF. CDR3 DNA sequence: TGTGCCAGCAGCTTAAGCTGGACGAACACCGGGGAGCTGTTTTTT.

V is TRBV19 and J is TRBJ1-1; D might be TRBD1 (6 bases). The CDR3 has 15 residues. Deletions cut 0 bases from V and 3 bases from J, with 11 bases between. Per germline, CDR1 LNHDA and CDR2 SQIVND (reference sequence). CDR3 sequence (DNA): TGTGCCAGTAGTATAGACGTCGGACAGTACACTGAAGCTTTCTTT. This translates into CASSIDVGQYTEAFF.